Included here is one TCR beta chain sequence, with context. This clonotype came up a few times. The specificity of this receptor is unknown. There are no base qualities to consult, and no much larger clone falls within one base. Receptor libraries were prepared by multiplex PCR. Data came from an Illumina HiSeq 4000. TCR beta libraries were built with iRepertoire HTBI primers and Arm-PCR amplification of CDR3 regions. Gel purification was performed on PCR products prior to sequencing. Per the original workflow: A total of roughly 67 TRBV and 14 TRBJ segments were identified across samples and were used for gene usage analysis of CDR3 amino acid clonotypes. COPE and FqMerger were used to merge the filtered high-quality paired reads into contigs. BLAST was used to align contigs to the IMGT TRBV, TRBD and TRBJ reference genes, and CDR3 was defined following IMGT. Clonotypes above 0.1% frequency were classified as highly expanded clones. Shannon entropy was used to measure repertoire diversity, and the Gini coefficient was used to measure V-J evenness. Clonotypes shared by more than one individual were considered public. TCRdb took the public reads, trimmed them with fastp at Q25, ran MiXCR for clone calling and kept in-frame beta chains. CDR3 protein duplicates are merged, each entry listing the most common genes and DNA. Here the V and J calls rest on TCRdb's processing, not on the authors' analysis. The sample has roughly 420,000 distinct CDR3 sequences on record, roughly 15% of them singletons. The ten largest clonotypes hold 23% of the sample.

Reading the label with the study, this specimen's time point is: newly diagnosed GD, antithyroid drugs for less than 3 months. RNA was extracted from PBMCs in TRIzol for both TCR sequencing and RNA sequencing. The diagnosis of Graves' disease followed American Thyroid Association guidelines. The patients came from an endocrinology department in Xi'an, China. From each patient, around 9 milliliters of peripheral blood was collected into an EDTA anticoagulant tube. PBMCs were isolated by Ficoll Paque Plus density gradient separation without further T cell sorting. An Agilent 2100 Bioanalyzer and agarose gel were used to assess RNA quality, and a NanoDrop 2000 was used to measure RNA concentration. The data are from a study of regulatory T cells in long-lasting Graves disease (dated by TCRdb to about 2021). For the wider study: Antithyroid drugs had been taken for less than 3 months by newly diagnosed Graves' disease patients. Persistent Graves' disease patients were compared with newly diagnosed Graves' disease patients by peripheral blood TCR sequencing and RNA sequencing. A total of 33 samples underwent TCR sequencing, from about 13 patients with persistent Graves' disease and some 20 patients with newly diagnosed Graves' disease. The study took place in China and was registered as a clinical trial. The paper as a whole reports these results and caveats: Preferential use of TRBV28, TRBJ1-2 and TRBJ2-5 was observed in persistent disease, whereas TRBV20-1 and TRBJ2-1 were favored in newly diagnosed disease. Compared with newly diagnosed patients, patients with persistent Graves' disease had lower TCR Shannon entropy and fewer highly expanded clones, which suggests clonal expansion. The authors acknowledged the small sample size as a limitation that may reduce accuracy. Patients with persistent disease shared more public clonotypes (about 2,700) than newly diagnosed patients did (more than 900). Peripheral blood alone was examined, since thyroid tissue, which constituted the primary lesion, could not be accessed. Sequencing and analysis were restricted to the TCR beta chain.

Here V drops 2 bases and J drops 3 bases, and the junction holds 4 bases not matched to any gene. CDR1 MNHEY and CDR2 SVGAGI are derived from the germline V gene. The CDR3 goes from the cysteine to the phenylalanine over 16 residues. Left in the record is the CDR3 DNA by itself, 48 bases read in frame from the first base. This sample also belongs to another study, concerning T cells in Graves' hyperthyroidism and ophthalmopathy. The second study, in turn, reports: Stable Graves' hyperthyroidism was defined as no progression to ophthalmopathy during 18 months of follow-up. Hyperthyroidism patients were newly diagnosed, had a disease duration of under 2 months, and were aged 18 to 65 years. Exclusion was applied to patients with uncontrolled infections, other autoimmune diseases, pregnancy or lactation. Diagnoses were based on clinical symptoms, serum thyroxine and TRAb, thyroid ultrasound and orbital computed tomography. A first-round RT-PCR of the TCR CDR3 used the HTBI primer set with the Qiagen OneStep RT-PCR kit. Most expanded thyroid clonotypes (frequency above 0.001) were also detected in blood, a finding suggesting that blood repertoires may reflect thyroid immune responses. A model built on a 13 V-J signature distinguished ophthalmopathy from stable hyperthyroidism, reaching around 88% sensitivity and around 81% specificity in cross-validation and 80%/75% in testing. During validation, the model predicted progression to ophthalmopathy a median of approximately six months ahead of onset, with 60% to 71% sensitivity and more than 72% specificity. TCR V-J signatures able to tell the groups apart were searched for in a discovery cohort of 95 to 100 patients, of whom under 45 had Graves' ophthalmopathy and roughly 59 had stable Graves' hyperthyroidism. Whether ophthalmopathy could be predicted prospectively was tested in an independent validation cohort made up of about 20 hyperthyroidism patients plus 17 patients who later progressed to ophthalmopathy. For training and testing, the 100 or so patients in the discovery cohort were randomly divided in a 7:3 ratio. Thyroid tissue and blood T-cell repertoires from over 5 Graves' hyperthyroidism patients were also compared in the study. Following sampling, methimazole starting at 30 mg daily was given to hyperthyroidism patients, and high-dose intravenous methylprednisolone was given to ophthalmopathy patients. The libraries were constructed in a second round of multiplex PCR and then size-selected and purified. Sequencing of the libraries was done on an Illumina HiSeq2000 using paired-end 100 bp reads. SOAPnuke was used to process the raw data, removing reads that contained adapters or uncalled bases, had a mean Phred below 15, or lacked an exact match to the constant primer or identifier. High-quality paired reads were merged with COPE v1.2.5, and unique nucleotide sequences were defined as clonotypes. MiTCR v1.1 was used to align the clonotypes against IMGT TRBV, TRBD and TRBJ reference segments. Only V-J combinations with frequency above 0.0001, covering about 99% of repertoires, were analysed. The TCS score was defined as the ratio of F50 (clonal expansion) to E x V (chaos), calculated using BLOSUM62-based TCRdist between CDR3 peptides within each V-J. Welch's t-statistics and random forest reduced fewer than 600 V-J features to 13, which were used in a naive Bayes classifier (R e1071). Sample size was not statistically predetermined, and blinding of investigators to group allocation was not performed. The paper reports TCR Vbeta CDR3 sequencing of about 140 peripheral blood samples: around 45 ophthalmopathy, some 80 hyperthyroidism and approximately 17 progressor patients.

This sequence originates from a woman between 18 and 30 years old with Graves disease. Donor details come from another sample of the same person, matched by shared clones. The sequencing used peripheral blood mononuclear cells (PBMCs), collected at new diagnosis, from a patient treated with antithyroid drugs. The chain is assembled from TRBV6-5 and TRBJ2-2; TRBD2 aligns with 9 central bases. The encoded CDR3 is CASSYVAGVDTGELFF. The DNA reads TGTGCCAGCAGTTACGTAGCGGGAGTGGACACCGGGGAGCTGTTTTTT.